This T cell receptor beta chain appears in the sequencing data of a study of T-cell reconstitution after alpha-beta-depleted transplantation in children. Unique molecular identifiers were used in preparing the TCRbeta library. TCRdb called the PCR reads again in MiXCR, with one record for every CDR3 protein. The table has 380,000 or so distinct CDR3 sequences, roughly 15% seen once; the top ten hold 4.3%. This clonotype was counted ten times or more. Specimen: PBMCs, collected from the stem cell graft. This receptor was identified in a human donor who donated a stem cell graft to a child with Fanconi anemia.

The CDR3, as DNA: TGCAGTGCTAGGGGAGGGGGAGGGTACGAGCAGTACTTC. This codes for CSARGGGGYEQYF. The rearrangement uses TRBV20-1 and TRBJ2-7; TRBD2 might be the D (7 bases). V lost 3 bases to trimming and J lost 4 bases, with 13 bases between them. Germline loops: CDR1 DFQATT, CDR2 SNEGSKA (reference sequence). There are 13 residues in the CDR3.